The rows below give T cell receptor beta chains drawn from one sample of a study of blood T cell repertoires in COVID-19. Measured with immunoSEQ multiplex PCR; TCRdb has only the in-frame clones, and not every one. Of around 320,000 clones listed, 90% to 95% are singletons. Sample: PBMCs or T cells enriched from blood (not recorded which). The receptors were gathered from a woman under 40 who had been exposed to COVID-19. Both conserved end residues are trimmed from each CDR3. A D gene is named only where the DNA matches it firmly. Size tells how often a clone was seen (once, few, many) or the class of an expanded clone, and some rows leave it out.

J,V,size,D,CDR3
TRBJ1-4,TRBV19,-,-,ASSIRPGGEKLF
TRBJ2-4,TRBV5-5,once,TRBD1,ASSLQGGFGKNIQY
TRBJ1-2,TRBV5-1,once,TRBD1,ASSMGQSSGYGYT
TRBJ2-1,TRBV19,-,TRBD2,ASSIWRGGREQF
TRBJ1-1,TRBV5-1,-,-,ASSLGQDTEAF
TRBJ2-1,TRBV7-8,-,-,ASSFLVGGARSEQF
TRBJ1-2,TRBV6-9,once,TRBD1,ASSYQTGGGYT
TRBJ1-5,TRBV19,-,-,ASSIGGNQPQH
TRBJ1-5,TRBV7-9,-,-,ASSLEQTNNQPQH
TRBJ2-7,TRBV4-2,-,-,ASSQEQDYLLEQY
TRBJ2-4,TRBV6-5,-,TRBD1,ASSYSGTGDIQY
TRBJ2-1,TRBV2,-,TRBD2,ASSFGTSEF
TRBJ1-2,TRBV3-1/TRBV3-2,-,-,ASSPVGRQGGYT
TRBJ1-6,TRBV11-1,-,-,ASSFFPSVTLH
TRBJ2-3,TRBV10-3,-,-,AIRQGSGDTQY
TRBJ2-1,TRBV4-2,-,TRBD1,ASSEPGQGRNEQF
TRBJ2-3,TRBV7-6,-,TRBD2,ASSLRLAGYGTDTQY
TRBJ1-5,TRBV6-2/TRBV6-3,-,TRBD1,ASSYFPGQGNSNQPQH
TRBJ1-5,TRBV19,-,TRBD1,ASSTHLGQAGQPQH
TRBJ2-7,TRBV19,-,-,ASTPTGSYEQY
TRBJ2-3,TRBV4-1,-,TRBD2,ASSQAELAGDTQY
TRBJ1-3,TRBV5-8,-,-,ASSFDRTSGNTIY
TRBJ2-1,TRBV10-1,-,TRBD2,ASSEALAGGRVKWNEQF
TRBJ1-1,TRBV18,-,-,ASSRSTGNTEAF
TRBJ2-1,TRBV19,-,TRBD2,ASSSLIASGVLSSYNEQF
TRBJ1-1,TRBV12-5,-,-,ARADSEAF
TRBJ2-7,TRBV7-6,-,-,ASSITGTDSYEQY
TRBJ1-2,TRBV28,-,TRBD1,ASSGTADGYT
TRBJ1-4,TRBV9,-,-,ASSPRATRNEKLF
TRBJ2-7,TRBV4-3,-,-,ASSQDRGGVSYEQY
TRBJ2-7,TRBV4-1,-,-,ASSQDWGYLSYEQY
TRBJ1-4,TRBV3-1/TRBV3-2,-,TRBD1,ASSQDTQGASNEKLF
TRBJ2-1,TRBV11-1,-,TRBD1,ASSFTGGSNNEQF
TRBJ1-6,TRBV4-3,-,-,ASSQDISGTLAPLH
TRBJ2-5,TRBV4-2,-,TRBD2,ASSQDRPAGGEETQY